Listed here are 11 T cell receptor beta chains from one sample, sequenced in a study of tumor-infiltrating lymphocytes in localized non-small cell lung cancer. Produced via immunoSEQ multiplex PCR; TCRdb's table is partial and in-frame only. The sample has 12,000 to 15,000 clones, around 81% seen once; the top ten hold around 2.5%. What was sequenced was lung tumor tissue. The source is a human donor with non-small cell lung cancer.

The chain employs TRBV9 and TRBJ2-3; 7 bases are shared with TRBD2. Germline values: CDR1 SGDLS, CDR2 YYNGEE. The length of the CDR3 is 16 residues. V was pared by 4 bases and J by 1 base, with 9 bases of the junction left unmatched. This CDR3 reads CASSSPGLVGTDTQYF. The CDR3 DNA is TGTGCCAGCAGCTCACCCGGACTAGTAGGCACAGATACGCAGTATTTT.

The genes are TRBV6-4 and TRBJ2-1; 8 bases are shared with TRBD1. Looked up from germline, CDR1 is MRHNA and CDR2 is SNTAGT. The CDR3 consists of 14 residues. V was clipped by 4 bases and J by 8 bases; unmatched bases: 7. CDR3 coding DNA: TGTGCCAGCAGTGCAGGGGGCGCTGCGGATGAGCAGTTCTTC. The encoded protein is CASSAGGAADEQFF.

This clone was seen only a few times. The CDR3 DNA follows: TGTGCCAGCAGCTTAGCACCAGGCGCAGATACGCAGTATTTT. Its translation: CASSLAPGADTQYF. This rearrangement joins TRBV7-6 to TRBJ2-3; unclear D gene. Trimming cost V 0 bases and J 4 bases, with 8 bases left between them. The CDR3 runs to 14 residues. Germline CDR1 and CDR2: SGHVS and FNYEAQ.

This chain joins TRBV5-1 and TRBJ1-4; 8 bases are a match to TRBD1. There are 14 residues in the CDR3. Germline assignment: CDR1 SGHRS and CDR2 YFSETQ. With V trimmed by 4 bases and J by 7 bases, 6 bases remained unmatched. CDR3 in amino acids: CASSLGQGGEKLFF. CDR3 bases: TGCGCCAGCAGCCTAGGACAGGGCGGTGAAAAACTGTTTTTT.

V is TRBV5-6 and J is TRBJ1-3, with D tentatively TRBD1 (5 bases). Germline CDR1 SGHDT, CDR2 YYEEEE. This CDR3 region has 17 residues. Trimming shortened V by 2 bases and J by 0 bases, and 15 bases separated the two germline ends. The CDR3 DNA reads TGTGCCAGCAGCTTCGGGGGGGAGTCATACTCTGGAAACACCATATATTTT. Encoded protein: CASSFGGESYSGNTIYF.

The chain uses TRBV28 and TRBJ1-2; TRBD1 agrees at 8 bases. The CDR3 runs to 12 residues. Per germline, CDR1 MDHEN and CDR2 SYDVKM. V lost 6 bases and J lost 7; bases outside the gene matches: 4. The CDR3 nucleotides are TGTGCCAGCAGATACAGGGGGATTGGCTACACCTTC. Amino acids: CASRYRGIGYTF.

The genes are TRBV2 and TRBJ1-5; tentative D call: TRBD1 (5 bases). CDR3 length: 13 residues. Germline CDR1 is SNHLY and CDR2 is FYNNEI. The ends were cut back, 8 bases at V and 3 bases at J, with 11 bases in the middle. CDR3 amino acids: CASRGNLNQPQHF. CDR3 DNA: TGTGCCAGCCGGGGGAATCTCAATCAGCCCCAGCATTTT.

The chain uses TRBV11-2 and TRBJ1-4, with TRBD1 matching 8 bases. Unmatched junction bases numbered 0, after V lost 6 bases and J lost 6 bases. From germline, CDR1 is SGHAT and CDR2 FQNNGV. The length of the CDR3 is 12 residues. CDR3: CASRTGDEKLFF. The CDR3 DNA reads as TGTGCCAGCAGGACAGGGGATGAAAAACTGTTTTTT. The full variable domain, completed using reference TRBV11-2 and TRBJ1-4, is EAGVAQSPRYKIIEKRQSVAFWCNPISGHATLYWYQQILGQGPKLLIQFQNNGVVDDSQLPKDRFSAERLKGVDSTLKIQPAKLEDSAVYLCASRTGDEKLFFGSGTQLSVL.

The genes are TRBV4-2 and TRBJ2-3; 10 bases align to TRBD2. This CDR3 region has 17 residues. Germline assignment: CDR1 LGHNA and CDR2 YNFKEQ. J gave up 5 bases and V 0 bases, and 8 bases lay outside the gene matches. Here the CDR3 DNA reads TGTGCCAGCAGCCAAGATCCGGCTAGCGGGAGTCGAGATACGCAGTATTTT. It yields the protein CASSQDPASGSRDTQYF.

The chain couples TRBV7-9 to TRBJ1-2; tentative D call: TRBD1 (6 bases). The ends were cut back, 5 bases at V and 2 bases at J, with 15 bases in the middle. This CDR3 contains 15 residues. Per germline, CDR1 SEHNR and CDR2 FQNEAQ (reference sequence). The CDR3 reads CASSPTGGRNYGYTF. The CDR3 nucleotides read TGTGCCAGCAGCCCAACGGGGGGCAGAAACTATGGCTACACCTTC.

This sequence joins TRBV7-6 and TRBJ1-3; 7 bases map to TRBD1. CDR1 and CDR2 (germline): SGHVS, FNYEAQ. J gave up 4 bases and V 7 bases, and 4 bases lay outside the gene matches. The CDR3 spans 13 residues. The CDR3 protein is CASTTDRGNTIYF. In nucleotides, the CDR3 is TGTGCCAGCACCACGGACAGGGGAAACACCATATATTTT.